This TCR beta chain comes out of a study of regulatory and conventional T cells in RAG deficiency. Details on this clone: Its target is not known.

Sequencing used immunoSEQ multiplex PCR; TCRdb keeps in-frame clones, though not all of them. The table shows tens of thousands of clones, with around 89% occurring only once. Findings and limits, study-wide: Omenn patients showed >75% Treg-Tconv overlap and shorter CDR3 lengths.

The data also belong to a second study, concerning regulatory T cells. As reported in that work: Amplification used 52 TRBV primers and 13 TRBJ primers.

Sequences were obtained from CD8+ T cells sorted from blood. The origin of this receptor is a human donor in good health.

Written as DNA, the CDR3 is TGCGCCAGCAGTCAATTGAATCCAAGGGGGCATTCCTATAATTCACCCCTCCACTTT. Translation gives CASSQLNPRGHSYNSPLHF. The chain recombines TRBV23-1 with TRBJ1-6, with 7 positions matching TRBD1. TRBV23-1 is an open reading frame, and its role is uncertain. Unmatched junction bases numbered 10, after V lost 1 base and J lost 1 base. This CDR3 comprises 19 residues.